This T cell receptor beta chain was documented in a study of tumor and adjacent non-tumor tissue in lung cancer. Study in general: Each sample yielded some 4 million productive TCRbeta reads on average.

RNA was extracted from bulk tissue without any cell sorting. The library came from three nested PCR rounds adapted from ARM-PCR protocols. TCRdb called the multiplex PCR reads again in MiXCR, with one record for every CDR3 protein. This sample carries tens of thousands of distinct CDR3 sequences, roughly 80% of them seen once, and the ten largest clones take about 12%. A remark on this clonotype: Its antigen remains unidentified. At one end, the junction sequence differs from germline, possibly due to a read error.

The CDR3 loop spans 15 amino acids. CDR1 SGHAT and CDR2 FQNNGV come from the germline V gene. Study-level results: Significantly higher TCR diversity was found in tumor than normal lung.

Sequenced sample: lung tumor tissue. The rearrangement links TRBV11-2 to TRBJ2-7; either TRBD1 or TRBD2 may supply D (5 bases each). The sequence derives from a woman between 50 and 59 years old with non-small cell lung cancer. The CDR3 reads CASRLTWGSSYEQYF. DNA for the CDR3: TGTGCCAGTCGCTTAACGTGGGGGAGCTCCTACGAACAGTACTTC.